The 5 T cell receptor beta chains below come from one sample, sequenced in a study of neoadjuvant anti-PD-1 for oral cavity cancer listed by TCRdb under 2021. The sample's time point, from its label and the paper: after neoadjuvant nivolumab, at surgical resection. Libraries were prepared through the immunoSEQ multiplex PCR assay. TCRdb re-hosts the immuneACCESS table, in-frame sequences only. Its copies lack some clones; in the studies checked, an unresolved V gene accounts for under half of them, and the cause for the rest is not known. The sample profile shows fewer than 6,500 clones; around 60% of them were found once. The ten biggest clones cover roughly 7% of the sample. Sequencing used tumor tissue, obtained after nivolumab (anti-PD-1) treatment. The receptors shown here come from a person aged 35-79 years with oral cavity squamous cell carcinoma.

This sequence joins TRBV7-2 and TRBJ2-3; D could derive from TRBD1 or TRBD2 (5 bases each). Germline CDR1 and CDR2: SGHTA and FQGNSA. The CDR3 covers 16 residues. V lost 5 bases, J lost 2 bases, and 17 bases lay in between. CDR3 DNA: TGTGCCAGCAGCCCATCAGGGAGATCATACACAGATACGCAGTATTTT. This sequence encodes CASSPSGRSYTDTQYF.

This clone appeared a few times. The chain is built from TRBV6-1 and TRBJ2-2; possibly TRBD1 for D (5 bases). Germline V lookup: CDR1 MNHNS, CDR2 SASEGT. This CDR3 spans 15 amino acids. Trimming took off 10 bases at V and 1 base at J, with 16 bases between the two ends. CDR3 protein: CATFERGGNTGELFF. DNA of the CDR3: TGTGCCACCTTCGAAAGGGGTGGGAACACCGGGGAGCTGTTTTTT.

This clone was found a few times. The V gene is TRBV29-1, the J gene TRBJ1-2; no definite D call. V gave up 6 bases and J gave up 5 bases, with 22 bases separating them. This CDR3 has 15 residues. The germline V gene encodes CDR1 SQVTM and CDR2 ANQGSEA. This CDR3 reads CSVPRGRRGLYGYTF. CDR3 sequence (DNA): TGCAGCGTGCCTCGCGGCAGGAGAGGATTATATGGCTACACCTTC.

The chain combines TRBV11-3 with TRBJ1-1, with D possibly matching TRBD1 (5 bases). V dropped 1 base and J dropped 7 bases, with 7 bases sitting between them. The CDR3 sequence is 12 residues long. Germline V gene sequence: CDR1 SGHNT, CDR2 YENEEA. The CDR3 DNA sequence: TGTGCCAGCAGCTTAGCGGGGGGTGAAGCTTTCTTT. This gives the protein CASSLAGGEAFF.

V gene TRBV28 combines with J gene TRBJ2-2, with 7 positions matching TRBD1. The CDR3 extends over 16 amino acids. J gave up 5 bases and V 2 bases, and 8 bases lay outside the gene matches. Germline V lookup: CDR1 MDHEN, CDR2 SYDVKM. CDR3 nucleotides: TGTGCCAGCAGTTTAATACCGGGACAGATTACCGGGGAGCTGTTTTTT. As protein: CASSLIPGQITGELFF.